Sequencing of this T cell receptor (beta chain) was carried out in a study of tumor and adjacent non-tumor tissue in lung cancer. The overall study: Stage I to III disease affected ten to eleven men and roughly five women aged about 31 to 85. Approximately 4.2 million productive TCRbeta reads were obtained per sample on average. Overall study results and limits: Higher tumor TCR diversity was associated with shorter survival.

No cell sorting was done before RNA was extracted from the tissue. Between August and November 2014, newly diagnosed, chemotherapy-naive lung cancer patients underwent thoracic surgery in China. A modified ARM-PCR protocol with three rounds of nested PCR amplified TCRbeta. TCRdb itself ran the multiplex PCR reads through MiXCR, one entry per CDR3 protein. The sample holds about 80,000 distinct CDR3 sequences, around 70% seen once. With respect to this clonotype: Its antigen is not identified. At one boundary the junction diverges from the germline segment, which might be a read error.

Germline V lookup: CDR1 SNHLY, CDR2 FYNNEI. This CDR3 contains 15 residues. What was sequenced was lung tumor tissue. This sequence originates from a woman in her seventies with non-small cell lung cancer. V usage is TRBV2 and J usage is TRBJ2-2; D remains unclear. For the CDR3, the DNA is TGTGCCAGCACTATTGGCGAGGTGGCGCCCGGTGAGCTGGTTTTT. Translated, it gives CASTIGEVAPGELVF. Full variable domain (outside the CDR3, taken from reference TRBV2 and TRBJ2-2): EPEVTQTPSHQVTQMGQEVILRCVPISNHLYFYWYRQILGQKVEFLVSFYNNEISEKSEIFDDQFSVERPDGSNFTLKIRSTKLEDSAMYFCASTIGEVAPGELVFGEGSRLTVL.